This passage covers 17 T cell receptor beta chains from one sample sequenced in a study of cytotoxic CD8 clonotypes in ibrutinib-treated CLL. Measured with immunoSEQ multiplex PCR; TCRdb has only the in-frame clones, and not every one. The sample has about 17,000 clones, about 61% seen once. The source material was PBMCs, sampled after 12 months of ibrutinib treatment. These receptors were obtained from a human donor with chronic lymphocytic leukemia.

The J gene is TRBJ1-2, the V gene TRBV6-1, with D tentatively TRBD1 (5 bases). The V gene's germline CDR1 is MNHNS and CDR2 SASEGT. V was pared by 1 base and J by 5 bases, with 8 bases between. CDR3 size: 13 residues. The CDR3 nucleotides read TGTGCCAGCAGTGAAGAGGGGAAGTATGGCTACACCTTC. Translated: CASSEEGKYGYTF.

The chain combines TRBV5-5 with TRBJ2-7; 10 bases agree with TRBD2. Germline-derived CDR1 and CDR2 are SGHKS and YYEKEE (reference sequence). The CDR3 has 14 amino acids. The V segment lost 4 bases and the J segment 4 bases; nucleotides outside the gene matches: 5. The CDR3 region is CASSELAGQYEQYF. In DNA, the CDR3 is TGTGCCAGCAGCGAACTAGCGGGACAGTACGAGCAGTACTTC.

This chain joins TRBV6-1 and TRBJ2-2; D is perhaps TRBD1 (6 bases). The CDR3 length is 15 residues. Germline loops: CDR1 MNHNS, CDR2 SASEGT. The ends were cut back, 6 bases at V and 4 bases at J, with 15 bases in the middle. The CDR3 bases are TGTGCCAGCAGCTCGGGACAAGATCTCACCGGGGAGCTGTTTTTT. It specifies CASSSGQDLTGELFF.

The chain uses TRBV7-6 and TRBJ1-5; D is undetermined. The CDR3 sequence is 13 residues long. CDR1 is SGHVS and CDR2 is FNYEAQ in the germline V gene. Trimming left V 3 bases short and J 4 bases short, with 7 bases between. The CDR3 here is CASSFGRNQPQHF. The DNA of the CDR3 is TGTGCCAGCAGCTTCGGCAGGAATCAGCCCCAGCATTTT.

This chain joins TRBV6-6 and TRBJ1-3, with unresolved D. The CDR3 is 14 amino acids. Germline V gives CDR1 MNHNY, CDR2 SVGAGI (reference sequence). Trimming pared 7 bases from V and 0 bases from J, leaving 10 bases between. The CDR3 spells CASTPKSSGNTIYF. The CDR3, as DNA: TGTGCCAGCACTCCAAAGAGCTCTGGAAACACCATATATTTT.

This clone came up a few times. The gene calls are TRBV11-1 and TRBJ1-3; D is perhaps TRBD1 (5 bases). The CDR3 length is 15 residues. V was shortened by 4 bases and J by 4 bases, with 14 bases between the two germline ends. Germline V gene sequence: CDR1 SGHAT, CDR2 FQDESV (reference sequence). CDR3 bases: TGTGCCAGCAGCTCGTCCCGGGACGGGGGAAACACCATATATTTT. Amino acid sequence: CASSSSRDGGNTIYF.

This clone has just a few counts. In nucleotides, the CDR3 is TGTGCCAGCAGTGTCGAGTCCAGGGCCCCTGGAAACACCATATATTTT. It specifies CASSVESRAPGNTIYF. This chain uses TRBV6-1 with TRBJ1-3; a possible D gene is TRBD1 (5 bases). The germline V and J ends were trimmed by 4 bases and 2 bases, with 15 bases remaining between them. There are 16 residues in the CDR3. CDR1 is MNHNS, CDR2 SASEGT, per germline.

The chain uses TRBV28 and TRBJ2-7, with D unresolved. V was shortened by 2 bases and J by 6 bases, with 5 bases between the two germline ends. The CDR3 consists of 11 residues. The V gene's germline CDR1 is MDHEN and CDR2 SYDVKM. CDR3 sequence reads: CASSLSVEQYF. In DNA, the CDR3 is TGTGCCAGCAGTTTAAGTGTCGAGCAGTACTTC.

The chain has TRBV7-8 and TRBJ1-4, with D possibly matching TRBD1 (5 bases). This CDR3 is built from 15 residues. V lost 5 bases to trimming and J lost 10 bases, with 20 bases between them. Germline assignment: CDR1 SGHVS and CDR2 FQNEAQ. The CDR3 loop is CASSVQSPPQGKLFF. For the CDR3, the DNA is TGTGCCAGCAGCGTCCAGTCTCCACCCCAGGGAAAACTGTTTTTT.

The J gene is TRBJ2-7, the V gene TRBV2, with 8 nucleotides matching TRBD2. Germline values: CDR1 SNHLY, CDR2 FYNNEI. Trimming removed 6 bases from V and 5 bases from J; junction bases left unmatched: 6. CDR3 length: 13 amino acids. This CDR3 reads CASRLAEVDEQYF. The CDR3, as DNA: TGTGCCAGCAGACTAGCGGAGGTCGACGAGCAGTACTTC.

The rearrangement links TRBV10-1 to TRBJ2-6; D gene uncertain. The germline gives CDR1 WNHNN, CDR2 SYGVQD (reference sequence). The CDR3 length is 17 residues. V shed 5 bases and J shed 5 bases, with 19 bases lying between them. CDR3 DNA: TGCGCCAGCAGTTACACTGTCGCACAAAGTCGGGCCAACGTCCTGACTTTC. Translation gives CASSYTVAQSRANVLTF.

V usage is TRBV9 and J usage is TRBJ2-1; 9 bases map to TRBD2. The CDR3 covers 16 residues. Germline CDR1 and CDR2: SGDLS and YYNGEE. Trimming took 3 bases from V and 3 from J; bases not matched to a gene: 7. The CDR3 loop reads CASSANSGSNYNEQFF. The DNA of the CDR3 is TGTGCCAGCAGCGCGAATAGCGGGAGTAACTACAATGAGCAGTTCTTC.

The V and J genes are TRBV20-1 and TRBJ2-5, with TRBD1 matching over 11 bases. V dropped 6 bases and J dropped 11; count of bases not matched to a gene: 5. Germline CDR1 is DFQATT and CDR2 is SNEGSKA (reference sequence). This CDR3 spans 11 amino acids. The CDR3 nucleotides are TGCAGTGCCAGGACAGGGGGCACTCAGTACTTC. As protein: CSARTGGTQYF.

The gene calls are TRBV18 and TRBJ2-3; D is undetermined. Germline values: CDR1 KGHSH, CDR2 LQKENI. V lost 0 bases to trimming and J lost 2 bases, with 12 bases between them. This CDR3 has 16 residues. CDR3 DNA: TGTGCCAGCTCACCACCTAAGCTGGGGTCCACAGATACGCAGTATTTT. Protein: CASSPPKLGSTDTQYF. The full variable domain, in which reference TRBV18 and TRBJ2-3 provide the parts outside the CDR3, is NAGVMQNPRHLVRRRGQEARLRCSPMKGHSHVYWYRQLPEEGLKFMVYLQKENIIDESGMPKERFSAEFPKEGPSILRIQQVVRGDSAAYFCASSPPKLGSTDTQYFGPGTRLTVL.

There are a few counts of this clone. The rearrangement links TRBV15 to TRBJ2-7, with D unresolved. The CDR3 extends over 15 amino acids. V lost 0 bases and J lost 2, with 11 bases in between. Germline assignment: CDR1 LNHNV and CDR2 YYDKDF (reference sequence). The CDR3 region has the DNA TGTGCCACCAGCAGAGAAATTGGGCAGACCTACGAGCAGTACTTC. Protein sequence: CATSREIGQTYEQYF.

The chain recombines TRBV9 with TRBJ2-1; D is undetermined. The germline CDR1 and CDR2 sequences are SGDLS and YYNGEE. There are 13 residues in the CDR3. Trimming took 4 bases from V and 4 from J, leaving 9 bases between them. In DNA, the CDR3 is TGTGCCAGCAGCCCCAGAGCTTACAATGAGCAGTTCTTC. Translated: CASSPRAYNEQFF.

CDR3 in amino acids: CASSAYSGRAGDTQYF. Here the CDR3 DNA reads TGCGCCAGCAGTGCGTATAGCGGGAGGGCAGGGGATACGCAGTATTTT. The V call is TRBV10-2, the J call TRBJ2-3, with 11 bases that match TRBD2. The length of the CDR3 is 16 residues. V gave up 4 bases and J gave up 6 bases; unmatched junction bases: 9. Germline V lookup: CDR1 WSHSY, CDR2 SAAADI.